The 32 T cell receptor beta chains given below trace back to one sample, sequenced in a study of shared clonotypes between healthy human individuals. Sequenced by immunoSEQ multiplex PCR; TCRdb stores in-frame clones only, minus some. The table has approximately 2.4 million clones, 95% seen once. The sample taken for sequencing was naive CD4+ T cells sorted from blood. Noted subset: CD45RA+ positively selected. These receptors all stem from a man between 18 and 35 years old in good health.

The rearrangement joins TRBV2 to TRBJ1-6, with D possibly TRBD1 on 5 matching bases. The CDR3 runs to 15 residues. CDR1 and CDR2 (germline): SNHLY, FYNNEI. Trimming removed 7 bases from V and 5 bases from J, with 15 bases in between. This chain's CDR3 is CASTGSGTNNSPLHF. CDR3 bases: TGTGCCAGCACAGGGTCCGGTACAAATAATTCACCCCTCCACTTT.

This clone was counted once. The chain couples TRBV4-3 to TRBJ2-2; D unresolved. Trimming cost V 0 bases and J 3 bases, with 11 bases left between them. CDR3 length: 16 amino acids. Germline V CDR1 and CDR2: LGHNA, YSLEER. CDR3 region: CASSQDLTFDTGELFF. CDR3 nucleotide sequence: TGCGCCAGCAGCCAAGATCTTACCTTCGACACCGGGGAGCTGTTTTTT.

DNA for the CDR3: TGTGCCAGCTCACCCATGGTGGTGACTCCGGCGGCCAAAAACATTCAGTACTTC. This gives the protein CASSPMVVTPAAKNIQYF. The V and J genes are TRBV18 and TRBJ2-4; no definite D call. Germline V gene lookup returns CDR1 KGHSH and CDR2 LQKENI. V shed 3 bases and J shed 1 base, with 19 bases lying between them. The CDR3 is made up of 18 amino acids.

The rearrangement uses TRBV29-1 and TRBJ1-1, with 8 bases identical to TRBD1. Trimming at V came to 2 bases and at J to 3 bases, leaving 5 bases not matched to a gene. From germline, CDR1 is SQVTM and CDR2 ANQGSEA. This CDR3 spans 14 amino acids. As DNA, the CDR3 is TGCAGCGTTGAAACAGGGGGATTTGACACTGAAGCTTTCTTT. It specifies CSVETGGFDTEAFF.

J is TRBJ2-5 and V is TRBV7-2, with TRBD2 identical over 7 bases. The CDR3 has 16 residues. The ends lost 0 bases at V and 1 base at J; junction bases unmatched: 5. The germline gives CDR1 SGHTA, CDR2 FQGNSA. CDR3 region: CASSLAGRGVQETQYF. In DNA, the CDR3 is TGTGCCAGCAGCTTAGCTGGACGGGGGGTCCAAGAGACCCAGTACTTC.

The gene calls are TRBV19 and TRBJ2-7; D is unresolved. V lost 7 bases and J lost 5, with 18 bases in between. CDR3 length: 14 amino acids. Germline values: CDR1 LNHDA, CDR2 SQIVND (reference sequence). The CDR3 protein is CASKDDAMSDEQYF. The DNA of the CDR3 is TGTGCCAGTAAAGACGATGCCATGAGCGACGAGCAGTACTTC. Complete variable domain (other parts from reference TRBV19 and TRBJ2-7): DGGITQSPKYLFRKEGQNVTLSCEQNLNHDAMYWYRQDPGQGLRLIYYSQIVNDFQKGDIAEGYSVSREKKESFPLTVTSAQKNPTAFYLCASKDDAMSDEQYFGPGTRLTVT.

The genes are TRBV7-8 and TRBJ1-5; perhaps TRBD1 as D (6 bases). The CDR3 length is 18 residues. CDR1 and CDR2 (germline): SGHVS, FQNEAQ. The germline V and J ends were trimmed by 5 bases and 1 base, with 21 bases remaining between them. The CDR3 spells CASSTDRAVQGSNQPQHF. The CDR3 DNA reads as TGTGCCAGCAGCACTGACCGGGCCGTCCAGGGGAGCAATCAGCCCCAGCATTTT.

This clone was detected once. The genes are TRBV30 and TRBJ2-7; D might be TRBD2 (5 bases). CDR3 length: 12 amino acids. Germline lookup yields CDR1 GTSNPN and CDR2 SVGIG (reference sequence). Trimming removed 6 bases at V and 2 bases at J, with 11 bases between. This chain's CDR3 is CACRTDAYEQYF. The CDR3 DNA follows: TGTGCCTGCCGGACTGACGCCTACGAGCAGTACTTC.

J is TRBJ2-7 and V is TRBV15; 9 nucleotides align to TRBD2. The V segment lost 0 bases and the J segment 2 bases; nucleotides outside the gene matches: 5. Germline V gives CDR1 LNHNV, CDR2 YYDKDF (reference sequence). CDR3 length: 16 amino acids. The CDR3 bases are TGTGCCACCAGCAGAGATCTAGCGGGGAATACCTACGAGCAGTACTTC. Translated: CATSRDLAGNTYEQYF.

J is TRBJ2-7 and V is TRBV6-5; the match to TRBD1 covers 8 bases. The CDR3 totals 13 residues. Germline lookup yields CDR1 MNHEY and CDR2 SVGAGI. V lost 5 bases to trimming and J lost 6 bases; unmatched junction nucleotides: 6. The CDR3 protein is CASSQGTGFEQYF. CDR3 sequence (DNA): TGTGCCAGCAGTCAGGGGACAGGATTCGAGCAGTACTTC.

This clone was seen only a few times. The gene calls are TRBV2 and TRBJ1-5, with unresolved D. The V end lost 3 bases, the J end lost 10 bases, and 25 bases lay between the germline ends. The CDR3 consists of 17 residues. Germline loops: CDR1 SNHLY, CDR2 FYNNEI. CDR3 in DNA: TGTGCCAGCAGTGATCTTCCGGGCCCCACCTCTAAGAAACCCCAGCATTTT. It is translated as CASSDLPGPTSKKPQHF.

This chain connects TRBV30 to TRBJ1-3; D gene unclear. Germline V gene data show CDR1 as GTSNPN and CDR2 as SVGIG (reference sequence). V was clipped by 0 bases and J by 7 bases, with 10 bases between them. The CDR3 runs to 13 residues. This CDR3 is CAWSVDLGNTIYF. DNA for the CDR3: TGTGCCTGGAGTGTAGACTTGGGGAACACCATATATTTT.

The chain couples TRBV6-4 to TRBJ1-1; D ambiguous. Germline CDR1 is MRHNA and CDR2 is SNTAGT. V was shortened by 0 bases and J by 3 bases, with 14 bases between the two germline ends. The length of the CDR3 is 16 residues. The CDR3 coding sequence is TGTGCCAGCAGTGACTCGGCAGCGGTTTCGGACACTGAAGCTTTCTTT. Encoded protein: CASSDSAAVSDTEAFF.

This chain connects TRBV27 to TRBJ1-6; 7 positions agree with TRBD1. The germline V gene has CDR1 MNHEY and CDR2 SMNVEV (reference sequence). The CDR3 sequence is 16 residues long. Trimming at V came to 9 bases and at J to 5 bases, leaving 13 bases not matched to a gene. The CDR3 loop is CARLQGGTEDNSPLHF. CDR3 in DNA: TGTGCCAGACTCCAAGGCGGGACAGAAGATAATTCACCCCTCCACTTT.

The chain recombines TRBV9 with TRBJ1-5, with D possibly matching TRBD1 (5 bases). The CDR3 totals 15 residues. Between the trimmed V and J ends, which lost 1 base and 2 bases, there was a span of 10 bases. In germline, CDR1 is SGDLS, CDR2 YYNGEE. In nucleotides, the CDR3 is TGTGCCAGCAGCGTAACGGGGGTTGGCAATCAGCCCCAGCATTTT. This encodes CASSVTGVGNQPQHF.

The gene calls are TRBV6-8 and TRBJ2-7, with D possibly called TRBD1 or TRBD2 (5 bases each). CDR3 size: 12 residues. Between the trimmed V and J ends, which lost 8 bases and 2 bases, there was a span of 10 bases. The germline gives CDR1 MNHGY, CDR2 SAAAGT. The CDR3 sequence is CASEGSTYEQYF. DNA for the CDR3: TGTGCCAGCGAGGGGTCAACCTACGAGCAGTACTTC.

The chain is built from TRBV29-1 and TRBJ2-1; D may correspond to TRBD1 or TRBD2 (5 bases each). CDR3 length: 14 residues. V was shortened by 7 bases and J by 0 bases, with 13 bases between the two germline ends. Germline V gives CDR1 SQVTM, CDR2 ANQGSEA. CDR3 amino acids: CSATPGPSYNEQFF. For the CDR3, the DNA is TGCAGCGCTACTCCGGGGCCCTCCTACAATGAGCAGTTCTTC.

Comment on this clone: The germline gene is not matched at one end of the junction; a read error may be the cause. V usage is TRBV6-1 and J usage is TRBJ2-7, with 14 bases lining up with TRBD2. There are 13 residues in the CDR3. Germline V gives CDR1 MNHNS, CDR2 SASEGT. Written as DNA, the CDR3 is TGTGCCAGCAGTCCAGGGACTAGCGGGAGTGAGTCGTTC. As protein: CASSPGTSGSESF.

This chain links TRBV5-1 with TRBJ1-4; D remains ambiguous. This CDR3 has 13 amino acids. Trimming shortened V by 4 bases and J by 8 bases, and 12 bases separated the two germline ends. CDR1 is SGHRS and CDR2 is YFSETQ in the germline V gene. The CDR3: CASSSRTEEKLFF. The CDR3 DNA is TGCGCCAGCAGCAGTCGGACGGAGGAAAAACTGTTTTTT.

This clone occurred once. The chain recombines TRBV19 with TRBJ1-3; D possibly corresponds to TRBD1 (5 bases). V dropped 6 bases and J dropped 4 bases, with 19 bases sitting between them. The CDR3 has 16 amino acids. The germline V gene encodes CDR1 LNHDA and CDR2 SQIVND (reference sequence). The CDR3, as DNA: TGTGCCAGTAGCACCCTCGGGACGGGCGGCGGAAACACCATATATTTT. The encoded protein is CASSTLGTGGGNTIYF.

The chain is built from TRBV28 and TRBJ2-7; TRBD1 or TRBD2 may be the D gene (7 bases each). Germline CDR1 and CDR2: MDHEN and SYDVKM. V was shortened by 7 bases and J by 4 bases, with 14 bases between the two germline ends. The CDR3 is 13 amino acids. CDR3 amino acids: CASNNRGGYEQYF. CDR3 DNA: TGTGCCAGCAACAACAGGGGAGGGTACGAGCAGTACTTC.

The chain couples TRBV7-6 to TRBJ2-7; D is possibly TRBD1 (5 bases). Germline CDR1 and CDR2: SGHVS and FNYEAQ. V gave up 4 bases and J gave up 0 bases, with 7 bases separating them. The CDR3 covers 13 residues. The CDR3 here is CASSWQGSYEQYF. DNA of the CDR3: TGTGCCAGCAGCTGGCAGGGCTCCTACGAGCAGTACTTC.

The chain is built from TRBV21-1 and TRBJ2-2. TRBV21-1 is a recognized pseudogene. The CDR3 extends over 17 amino acids. CDR3 amino acids: CASSKGFSVANTGELFF. CDR3 DNA: TGTGCCAGCAGCAAAGGGTTTTCCGTCGCGAACACCGGGGAGCTGTTTTTT.

The table lists this clone with a count of one. This chain joins TRBV30 and TRBJ1-1; TRBD1 matches 9 bases. CDR3 length: 16 amino acids. After removal of 8 bases from V and 1 base from J, the junction contained 14 bases not matched to a gene. CDR1 and CDR2 from the germline V gene are GTSNPN and SVGIG (reference sequence). DNA of the CDR3: TGTGCCGTAGGGGGCTCCCCGGGACAGGGGAACACTGAAGCTTTCTTT. Translated, it gives CAVGGSPGQGNTEAFF.

The chain combines TRBV9 with TRBJ2-7, with D possibly TRBD2 on 6 matching bases. Trimming cost V 3 bases and J 0 bases, with 13 bases left between them. This CDR3 contains 15 residues. Germline values: CDR1 SGDLS, CDR2 YYNGEE. CDR3 nucleotides: TGTGCCAGCAGCGCGGGTGGGGGGAGCTCCTACGAGCAGTACTTC. This translates into CASSAGGGSSYEQYF.

The CDR3 spells CASSLNDWGRSMNTEAFF. The CDR3 DNA reads TGTGCCAGCAGCTTGAATGACTGGGGGCGAAGTATGAACACTGAAGCTTTCTTT. The chain recombines TRBV7-8 with TRBJ1-1; tentative D call: TRBD1 (6 bases). V was pared by 3 bases and J by 0 bases, with 20 bases between. The CDR3 is 18 residues long. The germline gives CDR1 SGHVS, CDR2 FQNEAQ.

This clone was detected only once. J is TRBJ2-1 and V is TRBV9, with TRBD1 as a possible D gene (6 bases). The V gene's germline CDR1 is SGDLS and CDR2 YYNGEE. V lost 3 bases to trimming and J lost 12 bases, with 22 bases between them. CDR3 length: 15 amino acids. CDR3 bases: TGTGCCAGCAGCGGAGGGGGTACGCCCTCCCCTGGGCAGTTCTTC. The encoded protein is CASSGGGTPSPGQFF.

The chain links TRBV9 to TRBJ2-1, with 7 bases that match TRBD1. J lost 8 bases, V lost 0 bases, and 8 bases had no gene match. The CDR3 has 15 amino acids. CDR1 SGDLS and CDR2 YYNGEE come from the germline V gene. CDR3 sequence reads: CASSVGNRGGDEQFF. CDR3 in DNA: TGTGCCAGCAGCGTAGGGAACAGGGGCGGCGATGAGCAGTTCTTC.

This rearrangement joins TRBV11-2 to TRBJ1-1; D is undetermined. This CDR3 has 12 residues. Germline loops: CDR1 SGHAT, CDR2 FQNNGV. Trimming left V 5 bases short and J 1 base short, with 5 bases between. The CDR3 region is CASSAQNTEAFF. CDR3 bases: TGTGCCAGCAGCGCACAGAACACTGAAGCTTTCTTT.

This clone appeared a single time. The J gene is TRBJ1-2, the V gene TRBV5-4; D gene ambiguous. This CDR3 is built from 15 residues. Germline values: CDR1 SGHNT, CDR2 YYREEE (reference sequence). Trimming removed 0 bases from V and 4 bases from J, with 13 bases in between. The CDR3 loop is CASSLDEGISYGYTF. In nucleotides, the CDR3 is TGTGCCAGCAGCTTGGATGAGGGAATCAGCTATGGCTACACCTTC.

This clone was detected only once. Sequence at one end of the junction differs from germline and may be a read error. The chain has TRBV25-1 and TRBJ1-1; D perhaps matches TRBD1 (5 bases). Looked up from germline, CDR1 is MGHDK and CDR2 is SYGVNS. The CDR3 runs 12 residues. The CDR3 sequence is CASSEQGLEASF. In nucleotides, the CDR3 is TGTGCCAGCAGTGAACAGGGCTTGGAAGCTTCCTTT.

In nucleotides, the CDR3 is TGCGCCACCTCTAGGAGGAAAGGGGAAAAACTGTTTTTT. It translates to CATSRRKGEKLFF. The gene calls are TRBV10-2 and TRBJ1-4; no reliable D call. The CDR3 totals 13 residues. The germline V gene has CDR1 WSHSY and CDR2 SAAADI. V lost 10 bases and J 8 bases, leaving 17 bases between the germline ends.